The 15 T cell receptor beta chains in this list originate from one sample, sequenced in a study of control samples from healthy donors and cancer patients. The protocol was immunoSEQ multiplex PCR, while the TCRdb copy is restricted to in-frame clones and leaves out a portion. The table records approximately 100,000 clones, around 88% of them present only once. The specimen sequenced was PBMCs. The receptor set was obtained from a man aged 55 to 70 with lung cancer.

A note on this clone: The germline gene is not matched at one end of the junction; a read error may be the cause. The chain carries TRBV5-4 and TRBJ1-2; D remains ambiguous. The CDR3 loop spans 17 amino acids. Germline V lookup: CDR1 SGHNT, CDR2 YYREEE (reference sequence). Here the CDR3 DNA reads TGTGCCAGCAGATTGGAGTCCGGACTGACTTCGTTATATGGCTACACCTTC. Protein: CASRLESGLTSLYGYTF. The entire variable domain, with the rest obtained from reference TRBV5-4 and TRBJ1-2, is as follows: ETGVTQSPTHLIKTRGQQVTLRCSSQSGHNTVSWYQQALGQGPQFIFQYYREEENGRGNFPPRFSGLQFPNYSSELNVNALELDDSALYLCASRLESGLTSLYGYTFGSGTRLTVV.

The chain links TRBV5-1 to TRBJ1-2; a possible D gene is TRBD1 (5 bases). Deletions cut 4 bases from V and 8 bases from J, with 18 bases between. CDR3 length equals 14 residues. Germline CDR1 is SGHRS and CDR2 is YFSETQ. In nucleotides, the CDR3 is TGCGCCAGCAGCCACGGGGACCGTTCGGGCGGCTACACCTTC. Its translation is CASSHGDRSGGYTF.

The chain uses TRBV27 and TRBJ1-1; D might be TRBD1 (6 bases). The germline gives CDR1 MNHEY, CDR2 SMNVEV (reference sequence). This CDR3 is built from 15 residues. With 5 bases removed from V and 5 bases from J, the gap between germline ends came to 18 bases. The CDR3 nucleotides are TGTGCCAGCAGTATCTTAGCGGGGGCCACGACTGAAGCTTTCTTT. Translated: CASSILAGATTEAFF.

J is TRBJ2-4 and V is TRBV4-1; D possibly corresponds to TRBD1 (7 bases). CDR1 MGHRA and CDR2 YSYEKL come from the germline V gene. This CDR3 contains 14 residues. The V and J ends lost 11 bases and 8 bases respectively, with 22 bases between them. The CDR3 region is CASKRGQEGDIQYF. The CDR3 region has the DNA TGCGCCTCCAAAAGAGGACAGGAGGGCGACATTCAGTACTTC.

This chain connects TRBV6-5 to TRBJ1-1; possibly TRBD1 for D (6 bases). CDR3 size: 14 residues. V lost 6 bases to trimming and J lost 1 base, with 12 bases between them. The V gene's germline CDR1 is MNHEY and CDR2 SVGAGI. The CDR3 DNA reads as TGTGCCAGCAGCCAGATGACAGGGAACACTGAAGCTTTCTTT. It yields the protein CASSQMTGNTEAFF.

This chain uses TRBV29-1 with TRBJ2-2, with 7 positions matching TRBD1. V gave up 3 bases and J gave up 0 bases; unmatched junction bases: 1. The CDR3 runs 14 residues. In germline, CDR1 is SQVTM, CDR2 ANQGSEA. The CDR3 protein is CSVEGQPNTGELFF. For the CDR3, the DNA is TGCAGCGTTGAGGGACAGCCGAACACCGGGGAGCTGTTTTTT.

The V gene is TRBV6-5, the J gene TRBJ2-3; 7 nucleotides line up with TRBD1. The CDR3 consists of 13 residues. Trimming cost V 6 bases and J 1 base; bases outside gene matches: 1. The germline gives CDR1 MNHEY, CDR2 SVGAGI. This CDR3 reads CASSQGGTDTQYF. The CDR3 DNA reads TGTGCCAGCAGCCAGGGGGGCACAGATACGCAGTATTTT.

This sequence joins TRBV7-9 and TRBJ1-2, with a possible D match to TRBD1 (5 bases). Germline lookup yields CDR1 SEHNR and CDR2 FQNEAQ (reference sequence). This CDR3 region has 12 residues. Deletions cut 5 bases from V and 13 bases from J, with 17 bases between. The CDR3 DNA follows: TGTGCCAGCAGCCGCCAGAGCAGGGCCTGCACCTTC. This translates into CASSRQSRACTF.

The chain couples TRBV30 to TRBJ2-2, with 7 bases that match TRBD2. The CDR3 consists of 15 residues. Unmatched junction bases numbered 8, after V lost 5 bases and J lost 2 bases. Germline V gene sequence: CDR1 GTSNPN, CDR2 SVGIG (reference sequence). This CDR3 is CAWVGGTANTGELFF. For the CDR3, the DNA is TGTGCCTGGGTGGGAGGGACCGCAAACACCGGGGAGCTGTTTTTT.

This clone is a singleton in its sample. This CDR3 reads CASRVGTVSNQPQHF. The CDR3 coding sequence is TGTGCCAGCAGGGTGGGGACAGTTAGCAATCAGCCCCAGCATTTT. The chain recombines TRBV2 with TRBJ1-5; 7 bases fit TRBD1. Germline trimming cut 6 bases from V and 0 bases from J; bases unmatched to any gene: 5. Germline V gives CDR1 SNHLY, CDR2 FYNNEI. The CDR3 extends over 15 amino acids.

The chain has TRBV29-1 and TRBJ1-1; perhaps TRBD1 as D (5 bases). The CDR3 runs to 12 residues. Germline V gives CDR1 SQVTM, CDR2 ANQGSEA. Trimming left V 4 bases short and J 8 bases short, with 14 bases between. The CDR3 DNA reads TGCAGCGTTGGGAGGGTGGGGGAAGAAGCTTTCTTT. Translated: CSVGRVGEEAFF.

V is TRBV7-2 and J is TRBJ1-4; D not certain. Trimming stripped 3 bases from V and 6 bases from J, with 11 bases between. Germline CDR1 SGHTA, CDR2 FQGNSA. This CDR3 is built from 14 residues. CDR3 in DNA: TGTGCCAGCAGCTTTTCGGGAGCGGATGAAAAACTGTTTTTT. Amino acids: CASSFSGADEKLFF.

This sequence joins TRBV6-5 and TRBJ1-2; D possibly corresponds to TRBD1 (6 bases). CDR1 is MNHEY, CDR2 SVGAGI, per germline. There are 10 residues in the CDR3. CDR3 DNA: TGTGCAGCAGGGGCGAGTGGCTACACCTTC. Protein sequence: CAAGASGYTF.

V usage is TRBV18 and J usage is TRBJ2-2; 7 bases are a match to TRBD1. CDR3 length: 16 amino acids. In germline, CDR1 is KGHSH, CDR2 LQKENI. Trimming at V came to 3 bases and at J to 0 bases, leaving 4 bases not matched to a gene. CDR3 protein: CASSPTGNANTGELFF. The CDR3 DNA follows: TGTGCCAGCTCACCGACAGGGAACGCGAACACCGGGGAGCTGTTTTTT.

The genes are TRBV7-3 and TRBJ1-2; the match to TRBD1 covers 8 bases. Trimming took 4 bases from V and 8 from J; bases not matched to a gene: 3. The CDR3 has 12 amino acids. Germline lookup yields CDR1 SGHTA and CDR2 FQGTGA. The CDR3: CASSSGQGGYTF. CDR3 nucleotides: TGTGCCAGCAGCTCCGGACAGGGCGGCTACACCTTC.